These 22 T cell receptor beta chains share one sample of origin, sequenced in a study of human T cells and chemical hapten exposure. TCRdb fed the 5' RACE reads into MiXCR, producing one record per CDR3 protein. Seen here are tens of thousands of distinct CDR3 sequences, 6% to 8.5% observed once, and the top ten hold under 2.5%. Total RNA extraction was carried out from unfractionated whole blood. The receptors stem from a male donor in good health.

This clonotype was seen more than once but under ten times. At one of its ends the junction is not consistent with the germline gene, which may arise from a read error. The V gene is TRBV12-3 or TRBV12-4, the J gene TRBJ1-2, with D uncertain. This CDR3 has 10 residues. The chain's CDR3 is CAIKNYGDTF. The CDR3, as DNA: TGTGCCATTAAAAACTATGGCGACACCTTC.

There are a few counts of this clonotype. The chain carries TRBV5-4 and TRBJ2-7; D uncertain. The CDR3 is made up of 12 amino acids. The V gene lost 4 bases and the J gene lost 4 bases, with 9 bases spanning the gap. The V gene's germline CDR1 is SGHNT and CDR2 YYREEE (reference sequence). The CDR3 sequence: CASSGPNYEQYF. In DNA form, the CDR3 reads TGTGCCAGCAGCGGCCCGAATTACGAGCAGTACTTC.

This clonotype was seen a handful of times. This rearrangement joins TRBV6-2 or TRBV6-3 to TRBJ1-1, with D possibly being TRBD1 (6 bases). With 6 bases removed from V and 1 base from J, the gap between germline ends came to 21 bases. The CDR3 runs to 17 residues. The germline V gene encodes CDR1 MNHEY and CDR2 SVGEGT. CDR3 region: CASRLTGRTHANTEAFF. The CDR3 DNA reads TGTGCCAGCAGACTGACAGGCCGAACGCATGCGAACACTGAAGCTTTCTTT.

This clonotype has more than one count but fewer than ten. The chain joins TRBV7-9 to TRBJ2-7; 9 bases are shared with TRBD2. CDR3 length: 14 residues. Per germline, CDR1 SEHNR and CDR2 FQNEAQ (reference sequence). Germline trimming cut 5 bases from V and 3 bases from J; bases unmatched to any gene: 5. CDR3 nucleotides: TGTGCCAGCAGCCCAAGGACTAGCGACTACGAGCAGTACTTC. It yields the protein CASSPRTSDYEQYF.

This clonotype was counted many times. The chain uses TRBV3-1 and TRBJ2-2, with a weak D call TRBD2 (5 bases). V was shortened by 4 bases and J by 4 bases, with 13 bases between the two germline ends. CDR1 is LGHDT, CDR2 YNNKEL, per germline (reference sequence). The CDR3 is made up of 15 amino acids. The DNA for the CDR3 is TGTGCCAGCAGCCTCCACGGCGCGGGCACCGGGGAGCTGTTTTTT. Its translation: CASSLHGAGTGELFF.

This clonotype was observed a few times. This chain links TRBV11-2 with TRBJ2-3, with a tentative D call TRBD2 (7 bases). CDR3 length: 15 residues. Germline-derived CDR1 and CDR2 are SGHAT and FQNNGV. V lost 5 bases to trimming and J lost 2 bases, with 14 bases between them. The CDR3 sequence: CASSRAGAYTDTQYF. The DNA of the CDR3 is TGTGCCAGCAGCCGCGCGGGGGCGTACACAGATACGCAGTATTTT.

This clonotype was observed many times. The chain has TRBV20-1 and TRBJ1-2, with 8 bases aligning to TRBD1. Germline lookup yields CDR1 DFQATT and CDR2 SNEGSKA (reference sequence). Trimming cost V 5 bases and J 3 bases; bases outside gene matches: 5. This CDR3 is built from 13 residues. The DNA of the CDR3 is TGCAGTGCTGGACAGGGCTTCTACTATGGCTACACCTTC. Its translation is CSAGQGFYYGYTF.

The table lists this clonotype with many counts. The rearrangement uses TRBV7-6 and TRBJ2-2; TRBD1 matches at 8 bases. CDR3 length: 18 amino acids. V was clipped by 3 bases and J by 6 bases; unmatched bases: 15. In germline, CDR1 is SGHVS, CDR2 FNYEAQ. The CDR3 nucleotides are TGTGCCAGCAGCTTTCAAACAGGGGGGCTAGCCGTCGCCGGGGAGCTGTTTTTT. It translates to CASSFQTGGLAVAGELFF.

The CDR3 spells CASSPPWASGANVLTF. CDR3 nucleotides: TGTGCCAGCAGCCCTCCCTGGGCCTCTGGGGCCAACGTCCTGACTTTC. The rearrangement uses TRBV13 and TRBJ2-6; D gene unclear. Germline CDR1 PRHDT, CDR2 FYEKMQ (reference sequence). The CDR3 has 16 amino acids. Deletions cut 5 bases from V and 0 bases from J, with 11 bases between.

At least ten counts were recorded for this clonotype. The chain is built from TRBV10-3 and TRBJ2-4; perhaps TRBD1 as D (6 bases). Germline V gene sequence: CDR1 ENHRY, CDR2 SYGVKD. V lost 6 bases and J lost 9, with 21 bases in between. CDR3 length equals 15 residues. The CDR3 loop reads CAISGDAGPRGIQYF. The CDR3 DNA sequence: TGTGCCATCAGCGGGGACGCTGGGCCCAGGGGCATTCAGTACTTC.

This clonotype was seen ten or more times. The chain joins TRBV6-5 to TRBJ2-5, with a tentative D call TRBD2 (6 bases). CDR3 size: 16 residues. V was shortened by 0 bases and J by 3 bases, with 14 bases between the two germline ends. Germline CDR1 reads MNHEY; CDR2 reads SVGAGI. CDR3 DNA sequence: TGTGCCAGCAGTTACTCGCTTCGCGGGGCGGAAGAGACCCAGTACTTC. As protein: CASSYSLRGAEETQYF.

In its sample, this clonotype was seen a few times. In DNA, the CDR3 is TGTGCCAGCAGCCCGACAGCCCAGGCTAACTATGGCTACACCTTC. Translating gives CASSPTAQANYGYTF. This sequence joins TRBV7-2 and TRBJ1-2; a weak D match, TRBD1 (5 bases). Looked up from germline, CDR1 is SGHTA and CDR2 is FQGNSA. Trimming took off 5 bases at V and 0 bases at J, with 13 bases between the two ends. CDR3 size: 15 residues.

The rearrangement uses TRBV29-1 and TRBJ2-7; weak D call: TRBD2 (5 bases). CDR3 size: 12 residues. Trimming shortened V by 4 bases and J by 1 base, and 8 bases separated the two germline ends. The germline V gene encodes CDR1 SQVTM and CDR2 ANQGSEA. The CDR3 DNA reads TGCAGCGTTGGCAGCGGATCCTACGAGCAGTACTTC. This sequence encodes CSVGSGSYEQYF.

This clonotype was counted between two and nine times. This chain uses TRBV12-3 or TRBV12-4 with TRBJ2-5; the match to TRBD1 covers 7 bases. The CDR3 runs to 13 residues. With 6 bases clipped from V and 1 base from J, the junction kept 2 bases outside the gene matches. DNA for the CDR3: TGTGCCAGCAGCCGGGACAGCCAAGAGACCCAGTACTTC. Its translation is CASSRDSQETQYF.

This clonotype has at least ten counts. This chain joins TRBV7-9 and TRBJ2-1; D perhaps matches TRBD1 (6 bases). This CDR3 is 13 amino acids long. Germline CDR1 is SEHNR and CDR2 is FQNEAQ (reference sequence). The CDR3 DNA reads TGTGCTACGTCGGACAGTTCCTACAATGAGCAGTTCTTC. Its protein product is CATSDSSYNEQFF.

This clonotype was recorded at least ten times. The chain couples TRBV29-1 to TRBJ2-3; TRBD2 matches 11 bases. The CDR3 has 16 residues. CDR1 and CDR2 from the germline V gene are SQVTM and ANQGSEA. With V trimmed by 1 base and J by 4 bases, 7 bases remained unmatched. This CDR3 is CSVEVPLAGVADTQYF. DNA for the CDR3: TGCAGCGTTGAAGTCCCACTAGCGGGGGTAGCAGATACGCAGTATTTT.

Only a few counts were recorded for this clonotype. Mismatch with germline at one junction end may stem from a read error. J is TRBJ2-1 and V is TRBV12-3 or TRBV12-4; D may be TRBD1 (5 bases). The CDR3 runs 15 residues. CDR3: CASRLGANPYNEQFF. CDR3 coding DNA: TGTGCCAGCAGGTTAGGGGCTAACCCCTACAATGAGCAGTTCTTC.

The table lists this clonotype with many counts. The rearrangement uses TRBV29-1 and TRBJ1-2; weak D call: TRBD1 (5 bases). The CDR3 is 12 residues long. V was clipped by 5 bases and J by 4 bases, with 11 bases between them. The germline gives CDR1 SQVTM, CDR2 ANQGSEA. CDR3 sequence: CSVRDDPYGYTF. The CDR3 nucleotides are TGCAGCGTTCGGGACGACCCCTATGGCTACACCTTC.

The sample holds a few counts of this clonotype. The chain combines TRBV7-9 with TRBJ1-4, with TRBD1 as a possible D gene (6 bases). Looked up from germline, CDR1 is SEHNR and CDR2 is FQNEAQ (reference sequence). This CDR3 comprises 14 residues. Trimming took 5 bases from V and 11 from J, leaving 18 bases between them. This chain's CDR3 is CASSLRDTRGKLFF. DNA for the CDR3: TGTGCCAGCAGCCTCCGGGACACTAGAGGGAAACTGTTTTTT.

V is TRBV5-1 and J is TRBJ1-1; maybe TRBD1 (6 bases). The V end was cut by 2 bases, the J end by 7 bases, with 15 bases between. The CDR3 consists of 14 residues. CDR1 and CDR2 from the germline V gene are SGHRS and YFSETQ. CDR3 in amino acids: CASSLNTGQFEAFF. DNA for the CDR3: TGCGCCAGCAGCTTAAACACCGGACAGTTTGAAGCTTTCTTT.

This clonotype was detected a few times. This chain links TRBV6-1 with TRBJ2-7, with a possible D match to TRBD2 (7 bases). The CDR3 sequence is 15 residues long. The germline gives CDR1 MNHNS, CDR2 SASEGT. V was trimmed by 6 bases and J by 4 bases, leaving 19 bases between them. The CDR3 DNA is TGTGCCAGCAGGCCATTGGCACAGGGAGGGTACGAGCAGTACTTC. This translates into CASRPLAQGGYEQYF.

This sequence joins TRBV12-3 or TRBV12-4 and TRBJ2-1; D remains ambiguous. The length of the CDR3 is 16 residues. With 7 bases removed from V and 0 bases from J, the gap between germline ends came to 16 bases. CDR3 bases: TGTGCCAGCAATGACGTAGGGTCGTCCTCCTACAATGAGCAGTTCTTC. Its protein product is CASNDVGSSSYNEQFF.